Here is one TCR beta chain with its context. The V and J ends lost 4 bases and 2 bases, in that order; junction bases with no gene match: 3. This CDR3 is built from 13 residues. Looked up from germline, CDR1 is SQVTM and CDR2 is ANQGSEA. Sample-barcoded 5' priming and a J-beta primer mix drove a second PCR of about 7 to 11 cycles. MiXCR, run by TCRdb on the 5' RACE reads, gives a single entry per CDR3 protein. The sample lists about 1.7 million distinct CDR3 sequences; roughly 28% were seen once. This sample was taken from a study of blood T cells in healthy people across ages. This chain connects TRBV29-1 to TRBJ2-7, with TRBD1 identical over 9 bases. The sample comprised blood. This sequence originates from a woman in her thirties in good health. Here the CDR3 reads CSVGQGETYEQYF. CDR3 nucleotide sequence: TGCAGCGTTGGACAGGGGGAGACCTACGAGCAGTACTTC.